This T cell receptor (beta chain) was profiled in a study of blood T cells in healthy people across ages (dated by TCRdb to 2015 to 2017). Describing the broader study: Template switching captured roughly one uniquely barcoded TCR beta cDNA molecule per two T cells in model experiments. Using deep sequencing normalized with unique cDNA molecular identifiers, the study measured how TCR beta repertoire diversity changes with age. Four age groups were formed from the donors: young (average 16 years), middle-aged (just under 40), aged (around 62) and long-lived (roughly 81). To avoid experimental bias, donors of different ages were spread randomly across the sequencing lanes. For two donors (one aged 18 to 30 and one aged 80 or older), the study analyzed two additional independent replicas of 1 million unique cDNA reads from the same blood draw. Paper-wide results and their limitations: The percentage of naive T cells measured by flow cytometry correlated strongly with observed TCR beta diversity. As age increased, observed TCR beta diversity per million T cells dropped in a roughly linear way, and a significant reduction was already evident by age about 36. Estimates of total diversity based on one million sequenced T cells were regarded as lower bounds and as underestimates. Compared with the aged group, the long-lived group had more naive CD4+ T cells, fewer expanded clones and increased TCR diversity, suggesting age selection. Bulk unsorted PBMC profiling prevented conclusive comparison of naive and antigen-experienced compartments. Donor CMV infection status was unknown, potentially confounding age-related changes in expanded clonotypes.

Receptor amplification or capture employed 5' RACE. These reads were obtained on an Illumina HiSeq 2500. The second PCR ran for about 6 to 12 cycles and used a J-beta primer mix along with a sample-barcoded 5' primer. A unique molecular identifier was introduced onto each TCR beta cDNA molecule by a template-switch 5' adaptor carrying 12 random nucleotides. Each sample yielded at least 3 million CDR3-containing paired-end reads. First-strand cDNA was synthesized from all RNA with the Mint cDNA synthesis kit, primed by a TRBC-specific oligonucleotide. After uracil-DNA glycosylase treatment, a first 18-cycle PCR used universal primers M1SS and BC2_uni_R on all cDNA. In the authors' own workflow: Normalization of each sample was performed by random selection of 1 million high-quality reads, each carrying a distinct molecular identifier. Instead of being binned into consensus sequences, reads with shared molecular identifiers were discarded. MiTCR, run with a Q25 quality threshold and the strictest error-elimination algorithm, handled CDR3 identification, clonotype clustering and error correction. Lower-bound total TCR beta diversity was estimated with a nonparametric unseen species model using Euler transformation. The public reads were reprocessed in TCRdb via fastp at Q25 and MiXCR, keeping in-frame beta chains. Entries that share a CDR3 protein sequence are merged under the most common genes and DNA. TCRdb's processing, not the authors' own work, is the source of the V and J calls. Recorded for this sample are 1.5 million to 2 million distinct CDR3 sequences; around 48% of them occurred a single time. 2% to 2.5% of the sample is held by the ten biggest clonotypes.

CDR1 and CDR2 were assigned from the germline V gene as MGHRA and YSYEKL. Counted from cysteine to phenylalanine, this CDR3 has 20 amino acids. Only the CDR3 DNA stays, 60 bases, in frame from base 1. Germline trimming: 2 bases from V, 0 bases from J; junction bases outside gene matches: 12. The table lists this clonotype with a few counts. The specificity of this receptor is unknown. Qualities for individual bases were not recorded, and no much larger clone is one base off. The donors were 40 or so Caucasian individuals from Russia, aged about 6 to 100 years, who were systemically healthy. Each donor gave roughly 11 milliliters of peripheral blood, drawn into EDTA-treated Vacutainer tubes. Ficoll-Paque density-gradient centrifugation was used to isolate PBMCs, with at least 6 million per sample. Trizol reagent was used to extract total RNA from PBMCs, with at least 5.5 micrograms per sample. For every donor, an aliquot of PBMCs went through flow cytometry to measure the percentages of naive CD45RAhigh/CD27high T cells.

The clonotype originates from a woman aged 40 to 50 in good health. Sequencing was done on a sample of blood. The V and J segments used are TRBV4-1 and TRBJ2-6; TRBD2 lines up with 8 middle nucleotides. In nucleotides, the sequence is TGCGCCAGCAGCCAAAGGCAAGCGGGGGAGGGTAGCTCTGGGGCCAACGTCCTGACTTTC. This gives the protein CASSQRQAGEGSSGANVLTF.